Below are 18 T cell receptor beta chains sequenced from a single sample in a study of blood T cell repertoires in COVID-19. Method: immunoSEQ multiplex PCR; TCRdb's copy keeps in-frame clones and lacks some. This sample carries about 25,000 clones, around 86% of them seen once, and the ten largest clones take approximately 7.5%. The sequenced sample consisted of peripheral blood. The receptors originated from a man aged 50-60 years with active COVID-19.

J is TRBJ1-6 and V is TRBV19; tentatively, D is TRBD1 (5 bases). Trimming stripped 4 bases from V and 9 bases from J, with 10 bases between. The CDR3 totals 13 residues. Germline V gives CDR1 LNHDA, CDR2 SQIVND (reference sequence). The CDR3 nucleotides read TGTGCCAGTAGTACATGGGGCAGTTCACCCCTCCACTTT. Its protein is CASSTWGSSPLHF.

This sequence joins TRBV5-1 and TRBJ1-2, with 8 nucleotides matching TRBD1. Germline values: CDR1 SGHRS, CDR2 YFSETQ. Trimming at V came to 2 bases and at J to 4 bases, leaving 16 bases not matched to a gene. The CDR3 has 18 residues. CDR3 sequence (DNA): TGCGCCAGCAGCTTATTAAGATCCCAGGGGGCGCGCGGCTATGGCTACACCTTC. Translated: CASSLLRSQGARGYGYTF.

The J gene is TRBJ1-1, the V gene TRBV7-9, with TRBD1 identical over 9 bases. Germline-derived CDR1 and CDR2 are SEHNR and FQNEAQ (reference sequence). The length of the CDR3 is 17 residues. Unmatched junction bases numbered 11, after V lost 6 bases and J lost 0 bases. Here the CDR3 DNA reads TGTGCCAGCAGACCGGACAGGGGATATTCGATGAACACTGAAGCTTTCTTT. This gives the protein CASRPDRGYSMNTEAFF. Based on the CDR3 plus reference TRBV7-9 and TRBJ1-1, the full variable domain is DTGVSQNPRHKITKRGQNVTFRCDPISEHNRLYWYRQTLGQGPEFLTYFQNEAQLEKSRLLSDRFSAERPKGSFSTLEIQRTEQGDSAMYLCASRPDRGYSMNTEAFFGQGTRLTVV.

The rearrangement uses TRBV9 and TRBJ2-2; 10 bases match TRBD1. Germline CDR1 SGDLS, CDR2 YYNGEE. With V trimmed by 4 bases and J by 4 bases, 4 bases remained unmatched. This CDR3 comprises 15 residues. The CDR3 region has the DNA TGTGCCAGCAGCTGGGACAGGGGAAGCACCGGGGAGCTGTTTTTT. This gives the protein CASSWDRGSTGELFF.

The chain couples TRBV5-5 to TRBJ2-4; the match to TRBD2 covers 14 bases. V lost 4 bases, J lost 6 bases, and 9 bases stayed unmatched. The CDR3 is 17 amino acids. Germline values: CDR1 SGHKS, CDR2 YYEKEE (reference sequence). CDR3 coding DNA: TGTGCCAGCAGCACGGTGGGACTAGCGGGAGCCCGAAACATTCAGTACTTC. Protein: CASSTVGLAGARNIQYF.

The rearrangement links TRBV9 to TRBJ1-1; TRBD1 matches 8 bases. With 3 bases clipped from V and 6 bases from J, the junction kept 7 bases outside the gene matches. The CDR3 has 14 residues. Germline V gene lookup returns CDR1 SGDLS and CDR2 YYNGEE. The CDR3 reads CASSERQGFAEAFF. The CDR3 coding sequence is TGTGCCAGCAGCGAGAGACAGGGGTTCGCTGAAGCTTTCTTT.

The chain combines TRBV30 with TRBJ1-2; TRBD1 might be the D (5 bases). V was clipped by 0 bases and J by 8 bases, with 13 bases between them. This CDR3 has 13 amino acids. The germline V gene has CDR1 GTSNPN and CDR2 SVGIG (reference sequence). CDR3 nucleotide sequence: TGTGCCTGGAGTGTAACCGGGGGTCACGGCTACACCTTC. Protein: CAWSVTGGHGYTF. The whole variable domain, filled in from reference TRBV30 and TRBJ1-2, reads SQTIHQWPATLVQPVGSPLSLECTVEGTSNPNLYWYRQAAGRGLQLLFYSVGIGQISSEVPQNLSASRPQDRQFILSSKKLLLSDSGFYLCAWSVTGGHGYTFGSGTRLTVV.

The chain links TRBV20-1 to TRBJ2-7; 8 positions match TRBD1. Germline trimming cut 5 bases from V and 3 bases from J; bases unmatched to any gene: 0. This CDR3 has 11 amino acids. Germline V gives CDR1 DFQATT, CDR2 SNEGSKA (reference sequence). CDR3 region: CSAGTGYEQYV. The CDR3 bases are TGCAGTGCTGGGACAGGCTACGAGCAGTACGTC.

This clone was detected only once. The chain has TRBV6-5 and TRBJ1-1; 7 positions match TRBD1. The CDR3 extends over 14 amino acids. Germline CDR1 is MNHEY and CDR2 is SVGAGI. The ends lost 6 bases at V and 5 bases at J; junction bases unmatched: 9. The CDR3 region is CASSRRQGGTEAFF. CDR3 DNA sequence: TGTGCCAGCAGCCGCCGACAGGGCGGGACTGAAGCTTTCTTT.

This chain links TRBV5-5 with TRBJ1-2, with D possibly matching TRBD1 (6 bases). The CDR3 contains 13 residues. Germline V gene lookup returns CDR1 SGHKS and CDR2 YYEKEE (reference sequence). Trimming took off 0 bases at V and 7 bases at J, with 10 bases between the two ends. The CDR3 nucleotides are TGTGCCAGCAGCTTGGTACAGGGAGCTGGCTACACCTTC. It is translated as CASSLVQGAGYTF.

The gene calls are TRBV2 and TRBJ1-6; TRBD1 matches 11 bases. CDR3 length: 16 amino acids. The junction had 7 bases not matched to a gene; V was cut back by 7 bases and J by 5 bases. From germline, CDR1 is SNHLY and CDR2 FYNNEI. The CDR3 spells CASIRTGGIDNSPLHF. The CDR3 region has the DNA TGTGCCAGCATCCGGACAGGGGGCATCGATAATTCACCCCTCCACTTT.

CDR3 sequence (DNA): TGTGCCAGCAGCCAGGTAGGGACTAGGGGTAATGAGCAGTTCTTC. Translated: CASSQVGTRGNEQFF. This chain joins TRBV7-2 and TRBJ2-1, with 8 positions matching TRBD2. The germline V gene encodes CDR1 SGHTA and CDR2 FQGNSA. The CDR3 consists of 15 residues. The J segment lost 7 bases and the V segment lost 5 bases, leaving 10 bases of the junction unmatched.

The CDR3: CASSLSPPVKNQPQHF. The DNA of the CDR3 is TGTGCCAGCAGCTTGTCGCCCCCGGTAAAAAATCAGCCCCAGCATTTT. The chain uses TRBV5-6 and TRBJ1-5; D not certain. There are 16 residues in the CDR3. Trimming cost V 1 base and J 4 bases, with 15 bases left between them. Germline V lookup: CDR1 SGHDT, CDR2 YYEEEE.

This chain uses TRBV5-1 with TRBJ2-5; possibly TRBD1 for D (5 bases). Trimming took off 0 bases at V and 7 bases at J, with 13 bases between the two ends. The CDR3 totals 14 residues. Germline V gene lookup returns CDR1 SGHRS and CDR2 YFSETQ. The CDR3 protein is CASSLAASQGTQYF. Written as DNA, the CDR3 is TGCGCCAGCAGCTTGGCCGCGAGCCAGGGGACCCAGTACTTC.

The rearrangement joins TRBV29-1 to TRBJ2-1; the match to TRBD2 covers 11 bases. Germline CDR1 reads SQVTM; CDR2 reads ANQGSEA. The trim removed 1 base at V and 5 bases at J, leaving 10 bases unmatched. CDR3 length equals 17 residues. CDR3 bases: TGCAGCGTTGAAGGGGTAGCGGGGGGGTATGCTGACAATGAGCAGTTCTTC. Its protein product is CSVEGVAGGYADNEQFF.

The V gene is TRBV19, the J gene TRBJ1-4; 9 bases are shared with TRBD1. Germline CDR1 reads LNHDA; CDR2 reads SQIVND (reference sequence). The CDR3 runs to 15 residues. The V and J ends lost 7 bases and 8 bases, in that order; junction bases with no gene match: 11. Here the CDR3 DNA reads TGTGCCAGTACCCGATCGACAGGGGGAGGCGAAAAACTGTTTTTT. Protein sequence: CASTRSTGGGEKLFF.

The chain joins TRBV6-2 or TRBV6-3 to TRBJ2-1; a possible D gene is TRBD2 (5 bases). Trimming pared 0 bases from V and 5 bases from J, leaving 17 bases between. This CDR3 spans 17 amino acids. Germline V gene data show CDR1 as MNHEY and CDR2 as SVGEGT. In DNA, the CDR3 is TGTGCCAGCAGTTACTCGGTCTGGGGAGTCAGACACAATGAGCAGTTCTTC. This sequence encodes CASSYSVWGVRHNEQFF.

This chain uses TRBV2 with TRBJ1-1; D might be TRBD1 (6 bases). Trimming took off 6 bases at V and 7 bases at J, with 15 bases between the two ends. The CDR3 covers 13 residues. Germline V gene data show CDR1 as SNHLY and CDR2 as FYNNEI. In DNA, the CDR3 is TGTGCCAGCAGCGGACAGATGGGGTTTGAAGCTTTCTTT. Protein sequence: CASSGQMGFEAFF.